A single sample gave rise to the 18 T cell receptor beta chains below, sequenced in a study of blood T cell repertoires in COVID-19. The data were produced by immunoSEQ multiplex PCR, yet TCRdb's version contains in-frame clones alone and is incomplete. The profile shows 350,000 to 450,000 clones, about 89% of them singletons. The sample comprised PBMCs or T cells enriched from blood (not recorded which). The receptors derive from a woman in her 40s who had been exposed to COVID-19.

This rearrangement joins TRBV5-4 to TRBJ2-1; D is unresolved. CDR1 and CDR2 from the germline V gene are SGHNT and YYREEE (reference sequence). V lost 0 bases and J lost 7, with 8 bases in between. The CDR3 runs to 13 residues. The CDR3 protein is CASSLGRVNEQFF. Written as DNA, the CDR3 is TGTGCCAGCAGCTTGGGCCGAGTGAATGAGCAGTTCTTC.

CDR3 protein: CASSSAASGNTIYF. The CDR3 DNA follows: TGTGCCAGCAGCTCCGCGGCTTCAGGAAACACCATATATTTT. The chain combines TRBV6-5 with TRBJ1-3; the D is unclear. CDR3 length equals 14 residues. Trimming stripped 6 bases from V and 4 bases from J, with 13 bases between. Germline CDR1 MNHEY, CDR2 SVGAGI.

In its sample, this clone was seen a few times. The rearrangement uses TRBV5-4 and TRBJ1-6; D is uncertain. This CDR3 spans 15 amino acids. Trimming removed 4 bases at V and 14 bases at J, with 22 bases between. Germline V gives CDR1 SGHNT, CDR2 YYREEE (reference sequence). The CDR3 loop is CASSLPPGSGVTLHF. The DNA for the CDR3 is TGTGCCAGCAGCCTACCCCCGGGATCCGGCGTCACCCTCCACTTT.

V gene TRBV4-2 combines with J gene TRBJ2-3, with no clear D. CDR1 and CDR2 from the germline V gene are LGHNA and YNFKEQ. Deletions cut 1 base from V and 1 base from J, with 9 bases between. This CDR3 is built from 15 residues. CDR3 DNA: TGTGCCAGCAGCCAAGTCAACTCTGGCACAGATACGCAGTATTTT. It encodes CASSQVNSGTDTQYF.

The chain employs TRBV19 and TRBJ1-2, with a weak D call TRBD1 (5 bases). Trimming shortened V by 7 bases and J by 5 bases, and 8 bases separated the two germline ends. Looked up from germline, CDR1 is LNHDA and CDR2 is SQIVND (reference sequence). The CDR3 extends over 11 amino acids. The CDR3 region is CASTGVYGYTF. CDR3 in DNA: TGTGCCAGTACGGGGGTTTATGGCTACACCTTC.

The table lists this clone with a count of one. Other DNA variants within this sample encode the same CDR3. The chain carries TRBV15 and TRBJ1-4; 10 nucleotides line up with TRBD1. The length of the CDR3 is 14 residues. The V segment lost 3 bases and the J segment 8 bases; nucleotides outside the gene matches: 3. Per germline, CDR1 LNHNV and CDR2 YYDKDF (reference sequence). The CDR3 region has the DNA TGTGCCACCAGCAGGGACAGGGGGGACGAAAAACTGTTTTTT. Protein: CATSRDRGDEKLFF.

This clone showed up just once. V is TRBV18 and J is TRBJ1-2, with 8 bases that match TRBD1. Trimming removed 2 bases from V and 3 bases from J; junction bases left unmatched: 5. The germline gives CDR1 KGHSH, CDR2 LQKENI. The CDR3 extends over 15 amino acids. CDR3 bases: TGTGCCAGCTCACCAATGGCAGGGGGCGACTATGGCTACACCTTC. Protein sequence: CASSPMAGGDYGYTF.

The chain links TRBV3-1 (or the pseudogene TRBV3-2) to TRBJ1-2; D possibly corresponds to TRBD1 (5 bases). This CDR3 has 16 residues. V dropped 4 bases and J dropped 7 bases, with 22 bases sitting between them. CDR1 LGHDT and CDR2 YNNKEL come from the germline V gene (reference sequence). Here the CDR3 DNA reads TGTGCCAGCAGCCGCCACAGGCAGGGTGTACCCGCTGGCTACACCTTC. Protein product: CASSRHRQGVPAGYTF.

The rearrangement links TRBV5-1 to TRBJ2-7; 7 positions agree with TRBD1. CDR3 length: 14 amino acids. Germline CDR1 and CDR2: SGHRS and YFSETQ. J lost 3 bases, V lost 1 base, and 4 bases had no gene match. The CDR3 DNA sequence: TGCGCCAGCAGCTTGAGGGACAGTTACTACGAGCAGTACTTC. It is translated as CASSLRDSYYEQYF.

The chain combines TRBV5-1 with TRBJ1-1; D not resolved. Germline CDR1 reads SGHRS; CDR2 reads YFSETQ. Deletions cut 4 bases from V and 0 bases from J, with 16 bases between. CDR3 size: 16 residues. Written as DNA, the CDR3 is TGCGCCAGCAGCACCCAGCCCCGGGGAATGAACACTGAAGCTTTCTTT. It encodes CASSTQPRGMNTEAFF.

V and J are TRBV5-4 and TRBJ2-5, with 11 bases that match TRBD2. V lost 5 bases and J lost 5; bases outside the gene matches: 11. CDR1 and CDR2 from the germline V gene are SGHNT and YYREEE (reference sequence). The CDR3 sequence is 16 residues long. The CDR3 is CASSQASGGIGETQYF. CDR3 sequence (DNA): TGTGCCAGCAGTCAGGCTAGCGGGGGGATTGGGGAGACCCAGTACTTC. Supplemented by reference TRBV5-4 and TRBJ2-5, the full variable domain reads ETGVTQSPTHLIKTRGQQVTLRCSSQSGHNTVSWYQQALGQGPQFIFQYYREEENGRGNFPPRFSGLQFPNYSSELNVNALELDDSALYLCASSQASGGIGETQYFGPGTRLLVL.

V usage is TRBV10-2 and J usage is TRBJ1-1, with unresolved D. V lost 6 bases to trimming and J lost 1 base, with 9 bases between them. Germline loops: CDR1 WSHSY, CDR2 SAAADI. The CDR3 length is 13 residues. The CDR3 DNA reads TGCGCCAGCAGGATGGGAGGGAACACTGAAGCTTTCTTT. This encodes CASRMGGNTEAFF.

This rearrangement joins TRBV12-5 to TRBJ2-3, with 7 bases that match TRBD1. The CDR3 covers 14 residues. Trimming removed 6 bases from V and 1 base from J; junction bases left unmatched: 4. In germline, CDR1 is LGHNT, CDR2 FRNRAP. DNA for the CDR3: TGTGCTAGTGGCGGAGACAGGGGCACAGATACGCAGTATTTT. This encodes CASGGDRGTDTQYF.

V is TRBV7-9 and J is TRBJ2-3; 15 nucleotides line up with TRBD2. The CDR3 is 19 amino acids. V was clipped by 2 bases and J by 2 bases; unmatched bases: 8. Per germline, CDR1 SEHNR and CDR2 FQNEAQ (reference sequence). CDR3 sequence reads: CASSLWTGTSGRNTDTQYF. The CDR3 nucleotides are TGTGCCAGCAGCTTATGGACAGGGACTAGCGGGAGGAACACAGATACGCAGTATTTT.

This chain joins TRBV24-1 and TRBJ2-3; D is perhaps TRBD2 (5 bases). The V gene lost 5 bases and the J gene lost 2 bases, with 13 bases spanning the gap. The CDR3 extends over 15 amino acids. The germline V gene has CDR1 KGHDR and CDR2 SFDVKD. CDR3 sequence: CATSGHLDFTDTQYF. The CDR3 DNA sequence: TGTGCCACCAGTGGACACCTGGACTTCACAGATACGCAGTATTTT.

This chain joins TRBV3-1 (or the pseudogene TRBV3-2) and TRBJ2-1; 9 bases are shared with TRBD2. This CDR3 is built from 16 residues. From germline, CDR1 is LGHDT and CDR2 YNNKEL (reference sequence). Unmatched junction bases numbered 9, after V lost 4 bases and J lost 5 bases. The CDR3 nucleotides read TGTGCCAGCAGCCCTTTAGGCGGGAGGGTCGACAATGAGCAGTTCTTC. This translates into CASSPLGGRVDNEQFF.

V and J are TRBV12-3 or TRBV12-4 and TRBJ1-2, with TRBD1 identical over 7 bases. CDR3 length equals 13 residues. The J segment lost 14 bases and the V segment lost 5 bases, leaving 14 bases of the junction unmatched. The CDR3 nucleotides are TGTGCCAGCAGTATGCGAACTAGGGACAGATTTACCTTC. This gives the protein CASSMRTRDRFTF.

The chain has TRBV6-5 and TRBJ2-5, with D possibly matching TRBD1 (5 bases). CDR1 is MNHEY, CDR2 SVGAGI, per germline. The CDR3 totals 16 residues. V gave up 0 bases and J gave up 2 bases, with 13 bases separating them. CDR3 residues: CASSYSAGPVQETQYF. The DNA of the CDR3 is TGTGCCAGCAGTTACTCGGCAGGGCCGGTACAAGAGACCCAGTACTTC.